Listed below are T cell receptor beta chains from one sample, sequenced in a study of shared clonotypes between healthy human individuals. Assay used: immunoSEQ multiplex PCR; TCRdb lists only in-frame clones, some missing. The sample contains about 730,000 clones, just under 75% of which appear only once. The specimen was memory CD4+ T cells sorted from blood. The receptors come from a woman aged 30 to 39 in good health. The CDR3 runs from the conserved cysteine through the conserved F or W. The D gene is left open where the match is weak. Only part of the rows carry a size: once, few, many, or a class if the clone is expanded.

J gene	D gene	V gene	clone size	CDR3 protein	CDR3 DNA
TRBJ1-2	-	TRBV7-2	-	CASSPQGVGGYTF	TGTGCCAGCAGCCCACAGGGAGTAGGCGGCTACACCTTC
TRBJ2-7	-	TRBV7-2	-	CASSNHGGDEQYF	TGTGCCAGCAGCAACCATGGCGGGGACGAGCAGTACTTC
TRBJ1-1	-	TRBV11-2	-	CASSSRGLTENTEAFF	TGTGCCAGCAGCTCCCGCGGACTGACCGAGAACACTGAAGCTTTCTTT
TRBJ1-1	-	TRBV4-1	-	CASSRDTRQWNTEAFF	TGCGCCAGCAGCCGCGATACGCGGCAGTGGAACACTGAAGCTTTCTTT
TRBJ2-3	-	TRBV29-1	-	CSVGQAASADTQYF	TGCAGCGTTGGCCAGGCCGCCTCCGCAGATACGCAGTATTTT
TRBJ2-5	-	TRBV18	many	CASSPNQETQYF	TGTGCCAGCTCACCTAACCAAGAGACCCAGTACTTC
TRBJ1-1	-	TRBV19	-	CASSIPQTITEAFF	TGTGCCAGTAGTATTCCACAGACAATCACTGAAGCTTTCTTT
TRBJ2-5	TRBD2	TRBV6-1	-	CASSEETTSGITETQYF	TGTGCCAGCAGTGAAGAAACGACTAGCGGGATTACGGAGACCCAGTACTTC
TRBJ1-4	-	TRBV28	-	CAISTVNEKLFF	TGTGCCATCTCAACAGTTAATGAAAAACTGTTTTTT
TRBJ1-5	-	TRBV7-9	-	CASSFTQGEPQHF	TGTGCCAGCAGCTTCACCCAGGGAGAGCCCCAGCATTTT
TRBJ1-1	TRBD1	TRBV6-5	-	CASSYHRGMNTEAFF	TGTGCCAGCAGTTACCACAGGGGAATGAACACTGAAGCTTTCTTT
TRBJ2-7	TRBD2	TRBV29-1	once	CSVVPGIAGPYEQYF	TGCAGCGTCGTGCCTGGAATAGCGGGGCCCTACGAGCAGTACTTC
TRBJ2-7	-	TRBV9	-	CASSVRVVEPYEQYF	TGTGCCAGCAGCGTAAGGGTCGTAGAGCCGTACGAGCAGTACTTC
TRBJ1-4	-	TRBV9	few	CASSVVSSFLATNEKLFF	TGTGCCAGCAGCGTAGTGTCGAGCTTTTTAGCAACTAATGAAAAACTGTTTTTT